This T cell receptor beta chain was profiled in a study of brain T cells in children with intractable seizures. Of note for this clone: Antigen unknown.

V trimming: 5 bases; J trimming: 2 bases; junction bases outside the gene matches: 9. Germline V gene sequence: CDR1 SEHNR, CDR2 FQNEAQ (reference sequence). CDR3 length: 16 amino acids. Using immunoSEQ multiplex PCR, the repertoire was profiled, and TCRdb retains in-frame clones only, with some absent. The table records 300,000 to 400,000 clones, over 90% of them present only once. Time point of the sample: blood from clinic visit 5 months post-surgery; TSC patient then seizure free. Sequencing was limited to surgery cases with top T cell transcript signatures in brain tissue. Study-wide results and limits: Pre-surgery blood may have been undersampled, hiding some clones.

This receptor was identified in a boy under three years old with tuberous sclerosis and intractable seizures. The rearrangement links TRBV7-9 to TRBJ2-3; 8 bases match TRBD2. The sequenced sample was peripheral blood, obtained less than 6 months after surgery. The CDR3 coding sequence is TGTGCCAGCAGCCCGGCCCAGCGGGGGCCCACAGATACGCAGTATTTT. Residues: CASSPAQRGPTDTQYF.